One sample yielded the 25 T cell receptor beta chains listed below, sequenced in a study of cytomegalovirus exposure and HLA in healthy donors. The PCR used 60 Vbeta and 13 Jbeta primers. Clones were read by immunoSEQ multiplex PCR, and TCRdb kept only the in-frame ones, dropping some. The sample records about 300,000 clones, 86% being singletons. The sequenced material came from PBMCs. All receptors come from a man aged 40-55 years in good health and CMV-seropositive.

The genes are TRBV19 and TRBJ2-7; 7 nucleotides match TRBD2. Germline V gives CDR1 LNHDA, CDR2 SQIVND (reference sequence). Unmatched junction bases numbered 6, after V lost 4 bases and J lost 3 bases. This CDR3 is 14 amino acids long. CDR3: CASSTSGLGYEQYF. CDR3 DNA sequence: TGTGCCAGTAGTACTAGCGGCCTAGGCTACGAGCAGTACTTC. The full variable domain, with the rest looked up from reference TRBV19 and TRBJ2-7, is DGGITQSPKYLFRKEGQNVTLSCEQNLNHDAMYWYRQDPGQGLRLIYYSQIVNDFQKGDIAEGYSVSREKKESFPLTVTSAQKNPTAFYLCASSTSGLGYEQYFGPGTRLTVT.

The chain recombines TRBV28 with TRBJ1-4; 8 bases map to TRBD1. Germline loops: CDR1 MDHEN, CDR2 SYDVKM. This CDR3 has 15 residues. Germline trimming cut 3 bases from V and 8 bases from J; bases unmatched to any gene: 8. The CDR3 region is CASSFDRGRREKLFF. Here the CDR3 DNA reads TGTGCCAGCAGTTTTGACAGGGGCCGAAGAGAAAAACTGTTTTTT.

This chain links TRBV9 with TRBJ2-3, with 7 bases identical to TRBD1. This CDR3 has 15 residues. CDR1 and CDR2 (germline): SGDLS, YYNGEE. V shed 6 bases and J 1 base; nucleotides not matched to a gene: 8. The CDR3 sequence is CASNKGARGTDTQYF. As DNA, the CDR3 is TGTGCCAGCAACAAGGGGGCGAGGGGCACAGATACGCAGTATTTT.

The chain couples TRBV5-1 to TRBJ1-1; D is perhaps TRBD1 (6 bases). This CDR3 region has 13 residues. With 4 bases removed from V and 3 bases from J, the gap between germline ends came to 10 bases. The germline gives CDR1 SGHRS, CDR2 YFSETQ. The chain's CDR3 is CASSTQGDTEAFF. The CDR3 DNA follows: TGCGCCAGCAGCACACAGGGCGACACTGAAGCTTTCTTT.

This chain joins TRBV28 and TRBJ1-1; D not resolved. The CDR3 is made up of 13 amino acids. The germline V gene has CDR1 MDHEN and CDR2 SYDVKM. The germline V and J ends were trimmed by 5 bases and 3 bases, with 10 bases remaining between them. CDR3: CASSPVPDTEAFF. The CDR3 DNA reads TGTGCCAGCAGTCCCGTCCCCGACACTGAAGCTTTCTTT.

The chain links TRBV19 to TRBJ1-2; weak D call: TRBD1 (5 bases). There are 14 residues in the CDR3. The V gene's germline CDR1 is LNHDA and CDR2 SQIVND (reference sequence). Trimming cost V 3 bases and J 8 bases, with 16 bases left between them. This CDR3 reads CASSISPGLIGYTF. The CDR3 DNA sequence: TGTGCCAGTAGTATTTCTCCAGGGTTAATCGGCTACACCTTC. Variable domain in full (rest from reference TRBV19 and TRBJ1-2): DGGITQSPKYLFRKEGQNVTLSCEQNLNHDAMYWYRQDPGQGLRLIYYSQIVNDFQKGDIAEGYSVSREKKESFPLTVTSAQKNPTAFYLCASSISPGLIGYTFGSGTRLTVV.

This clone has only one observation. The junction does not match germline at one end; this may be a read error. The chain joins TRBV7-9 to TRBJ2-7; TRBD2 matches at 7 bases. Germline loops: CDR1 SEHNR, CDR2 FQNEAQ (reference sequence). CDR3 size: 11 residues. The CDR3 DNA sequence: TGTTCCAGCAGCTCCGGACTAGGACCCTACTTC. It yields the protein CSSSSGLGPYF. The variable domain in full, with the rest retrieved from reference TRBV7-9 and TRBJ2-7, is DTGVSQNPRHKITKRGQNVTFRCDPISEHNRLYWYRQTLGQGPEFLTYFQNEAQLEKSRLLSDRFSAERPKGSFSTLEIQRTEQGDSAMYLCSSSSGLGPYFGPGTRLTVT.

The chain is built from TRBV19 and TRBJ2-7, with 9 bases identical to TRBD1. The CDR3 has 15 amino acids. Germline CDR1 reads LNHDA; CDR2 reads SQIVND (reference sequence). Trimming took 3 bases from V and 0 from J; bases not matched to a gene: 3. CDR3 loop: CASSIGTGSSYEQYF. DNA of the CDR3: TGTGCCAGTAGTATTGGGACAGGGAGCTCCTACGAGCAGTACTTC.

This chain uses TRBV28 with TRBJ1-1; D is perhaps TRBD1 (6 bases). The CDR3 consists of 15 residues. Germline values: CDR1 MDHEN, CDR2 SYDVKM. Deletions cut 6 bases from V and 1 base from J, with 15 bases between. CDR3 coding DNA: TGTGCCAGCAGCCCAGGGGTAGGGCCGAACACTGAAGCTTTCTTT. This sequence encodes CASSPGVGPNTEAFF.

The CDR3: CASSLSGQEVEKLFF. As DNA, the CDR3 is TGTGCCAGCAGTTTATCGGGACAGGAGGTTGAAAAACTGTTTTTT. The V gene is TRBV28, the J gene TRBJ1-4, with 8 bases aligning to TRBD1. The V segment lost 1 base and the J segment 7 bases; nucleotides outside the gene matches: 5. The CDR3 covers 15 residues. CDR1 MDHEN and CDR2 SYDVKM come from the germline V gene.

The chain has TRBV5-6 and TRBJ1-5; no firm D call. CDR1 and CDR2 (germline): SGHDT, YYEEEE. This CDR3 is 15 amino acids long. Trimming took 0 bases from V and 0 from J, leaving 7 bases between them. The CDR3 spells CASSLVAASNQPQHF. CDR3 bases: TGTGCCAGCAGCTTGGTGGCGGCTAGCAATCAGCCCCAGCATTTT.

J is TRBJ2-7 and V is TRBV4-3; D is perhaps TRBD2 (6 bases). Trimming pared 0 bases from V and 3 bases from J, leaving 12 bases between. The CDR3 is 15 amino acids. Germline V gene sequence: CDR1 LGHNA, CDR2 YSLEER. This CDR3 reads CASSQDRGGGYEQYF. As DNA, the CDR3 is TGCGCCAGCAGCCAAGATCGGGGAGGAGGCTACGAGCAGTACTTC.

V and J are TRBV6-1 and TRBJ2-2, with 7 bases aligning to TRBD1. J gave up 4 bases and V 6 bases, and 2 bases lay outside the gene matches. Germline CDR1 is MNHNS and CDR2 is SASEGT. The CDR3 has 13 residues. As DNA, the CDR3 is TGTGCCAGCAGACAGGGGAGCACCGGGGAGCTGTTTTTT. Translation gives CASRQGSTGELFF.

The chain links TRBV29-1 to TRBJ1-4; a possible D gene is TRBD1 (5 bases). Germline V gene lookup returns CDR1 SQVTM and CDR2 ANQGSEA. The CDR3 spans 13 residues. Trimming left V 7 bases short and J 3 bases short, with 12 bases between. This chain's CDR3 is CSARTGSNEKLFF. CDR3 DNA sequence: TGCAGCGCTAGAACAGGATCTAATGAAAAACTGTTTTTT.

V is TRBV30 and J is TRBJ2-2; TRBD2 matches 15 bases. CDR3 length: 19 amino acids. With 0 bases clipped from V and 4 bases from J, the junction kept 9 bases outside the gene matches. Germline values: CDR1 GTSNPN, CDR2 SVGIG (reference sequence). In DNA form, the CDR3 reads TGTGCCTGGAGTGTTCTTAGGACTAGCGGGAGGGCCAGCACCGGGGAGCTGTTTTTT. Translating it yields CAWSVLRTSGRASTGELFF.

The chain links TRBV14 to TRBJ1-5; the match to TRBD1 covers 8 bases. The ends lost 3 bases at V and 1 base at J; junction bases unmatched: 14. Germline loops: CDR1 SGHDN, CDR2 FVKESK. This CDR3 contains 19 residues. CDR3 in amino acids: CASSQLGTGELFSNQPQHF. CDR3 coding DNA: TGTGCCAGCAGCCAGCTCGGGACAGGAGAATTGTTCAGCAATCAGCCCCAGCATTTT.

This chain uses TRBV4-1 with TRBJ2-7; D might be TRBD1 (5 bases). Germline values: CDR1 MGHRA, CDR2 YSYEKL. This CDR3 is 14 amino acids long. V was pared by 0 bases and J by 3 bases, with 9 bases between. The CDR3 sequence is CASSQDPGIYEQYF. For the CDR3, the DNA is TGCGCCAGCAGCCAAGATCCAGGGATCTACGAGCAGTACTTC.

The chain employs TRBV7-9 and TRBJ2-3; maybe TRBD2 (6 bases). The CDR3 contains 16 residues. The V and J ends lost 2 bases and 2 bases respectively, with 14 bases between them. The germline V gene encodes CDR1 SEHNR and CDR2 FQNEAQ (reference sequence). The CDR3 region has the DNA TGTGCCAGCAGCTTACGAGCGGGCCTACCCACAGATACGCAGTATTTT. It specifies CASSLRAGLPTDTQYF.

The rearrangement links TRBV20-1 to TRBJ2-3; D uncertain. CDR1 is DFQATT and CDR2 is SNEGSKA in the germline V gene (reference sequence). The CDR3 extends over 11 amino acids. The CDR3 sequence is CTGLRTDTQYF. The CDR3 DNA reads TGCACTGGGCTCAGGACAGATACGCAGTATTTT.

The chain recombines TRBV5-6 with TRBJ2-1; D is unresolved. Germline values: CDR1 SGHDT, CDR2 YYEEEE. Trimming stripped 4 bases from V and 0 bases from J, with 11 bases between. The CDR3 extends over 15 amino acids. This chain's CDR3 is CASSGKISSYNEQFF. CDR3 nucleotides: TGTGCCAGCAGCGGTAAAATCAGCTCCTACAATGAGCAGTTCTTC.

On this clone: Mismatch with germline at one junction end may stem from a read error. V usage is TRBV7-6 and J usage is TRBJ1-1, with D unresolved. The germline gives CDR1 SGHVS, CDR2 FNYEAQ. The CDR3 extends over 16 amino acids. CDR3: CASSLDTGRGNTEAFF. CDR3 bases: TGTGCCAGCAGTTTAGACACGGGCCGGGGGAACACTGAAGCTTTCTTT.

The chain carries TRBV28 and TRBJ1-4; TRBD1 might be the D (6 bases). Between the trimmed V and J ends, which lost 9 bases and 2 bases, there was a span of 13 bases. The CDR3 is 14 residues long. From germline, CDR1 is MDHEN and CDR2 SYDVKM. For the CDR3, the DNA is TGTGCCAGTACCTCAGGGGATACTAATGAAAAACTGTTTTTT. Translation gives CASTSGDTNEKLFF.

The chain uses TRBV28 and TRBJ2-7; TRBD2 agrees at 8 bases. Germline CDR1 MDHEN, CDR2 SYDVKM. This CDR3 region has 13 residues. The V gene end was trimmed by 7 bases and the J gene end by 4 bases; junction bases not matched to a gene: 6. The CDR3 here is CASNPAGAYEQYF. The CDR3 coding sequence is TGTGCCAGCAATCCAGCGGGAGCTTACGAGCAGTACTTC.

V and J are TRBV6-1 and TRBJ2-3; D gene unclear. This CDR3 is 12 amino acids long. CDR1 is MNHNS and CDR2 is SASEGT in the germline V gene. Between the trimmed V and J ends, which lost 1 base and 6 bases, there was a span of 5 bases. The CDR3 DNA is TGTGCCAGCAGTGAAGTGAGGGATACGCAGTATTTT. Encoded protein: CASSEVRDTQYF.

This chain links TRBV19 with TRBJ2-7; TRBD2 aligns across 12 bases. There are 15 residues in the CDR3. The V gene end was trimmed by 5 bases and the J gene end by 3 bases; junction bases not matched to a gene: 5. The germline V gene encodes CDR1 LNHDA and CDR2 SQIVND (reference sequence). DNA for the CDR3: TGTGCCAGTAGTGTCCTAGCGGGAGGGCTCTACGAGCAGTACTTC. Encoded protein: CASSVLAGGLYEQYF. Variable domain in full (rest from reference TRBV19 and TRBJ2-7): DGGITQSPKYLFRKEGQNVTLSCEQNLNHDAMYWYRQDPGQGLRLIYYSQIVNDFQKGDIAEGYSVSREKKESFPLTVTSAQKNPTAFYLCASSVLAGGLYEQYFGPGTRLTVT.